Listed below are T cell receptor beta chains from one sample, sequenced in a study of low-dose radiotherapy and immunotherapy resistance in tumors. TCRdb reanalysed the reads using MiXCR and keeps one entry per CDR3 protein. The repertoire holds roughly 32,000 distinct CDR3 sequences, with around 50% as singletons. This specimen consisted of PBMCs, obtained after low-dose radiotherapy plus immunotherapy. These receptors all come from a male donor with gallbladder cancer. Both conserved end residues are part of each CDR3. The order of the fields is V gene, D gene, clone size, J gene, CDR3 DNA, CDR3 protein. The D gene is left open where the match is weak. Not all rows give a size; the values are once, few, many and, for expanded clones, a class.

v_call: TRBV2; d_call: TRBD2; clone_size: medium-sized; j_call: TRBJ2-5; cdr3_nt: TGTGCCACCGCCTCAGGGACTAGCAGAGAGACCCAGTACTTC; cdr3_aa: CATASGTSRETQYF
v_call: TRBV28; d_call: .; clone_size: few; j_call: TRBJ2-1; cdr3_nt: TGTGCCACCACATGGTCAGGGAATTACAATGAGCAGTTCTTC; cdr3_aa: CATTWSGNYNEQFF
v_call: TRBV7-2; d_call: .; clone_size: medium-sized; j_call: TRBJ2-7; cdr3_nt: TGTGCCAGCAGCTTAAATATAGGGGCCTACGAGCAGTACTTC; cdr3_aa: CASSLNIGAYEQYF
v_call: TRBV30; d_call: .; clone_size: many; j_call: TRBJ1-1; cdr3_nt: TGTGCCTGGACTACAGGGATTGGCACTGAAGCTTTCTTT; cdr3_aa: CAWTTGIGTEAFF
v_call: TRBV3-1; d_call: .; clone_size: many; j_call: TRBJ1-1; cdr3_nt: TGTGCCAGCAGCCCGGGACTGGCGGGCGTAGCTTTCTTT; cdr3_aa: CASSPGLAGVAFF
v_call: TRBV12-5; d_call: .; clone_size: medium-sized; j_call: TRBJ1-5; cdr3_nt: TGTGCTAGTGGTTCCCGCTTGGGCGGGGGATCCAATCAGCCCCAGCATTTT; cdr3_aa: CASGSRLGGGSNQPQHF
v_call: TRBV12-3/TRBV12-4; d_call: TRBD2; clone_size: .; j_call: TRBJ2-1; cdr3_nt: TGTGCCAGCAGTTTTTCTAGCGGGGCCTCGGTCTTC; cdr3_aa: CASSFSSGASVF
v_call: TRBV6-2/TRBV6-3; d_call: TRBD1; clone_size: .; j_call: TRBJ2-3; cdr3_nt: TGTGCCAGCAGAGCACCGGGACAGCGTCGGGATACGCAGTATTTT; cdr3_aa: CASRAPGQRRDTQYF
v_call: TRBV12-3/TRBV12-4; d_call: .; clone_size: medium-sized; j_call: TRBJ2-1; cdr3_nt: TGTGCCAGCAGTTTAGGTCGTGACTCTTACTACAATGAGCAGTTCTTC; cdr3_aa: CASSLGRDSYYNEQFF
v_call: TRBV5-1; d_call: .; clone_size: .; j_call: TRBJ1-5; cdr3_nt: TGCGCCAGCAGCTTGGGTCTTGGCAGGGATCAGCCCCAGCATTTT; cdr3_aa: CASSLGLGRDQPQHF
v_call: TRBV28; d_call: TRBD2; clone_size: many; j_call: TRBJ2-3; cdr3_nt: TGTGCCAGCAGTTGGGCACTAGCGGGAGGATCCTACACAGATACGCAGTATTTT; cdr3_aa: CASSWALAGGSYTDTQYF
v_call: TRBV7-8; d_call: TRBD1; clone_size: once; j_call: TRBJ1-4; cdr3_nt: TGTGCCAGCGGGACGGCTGGGACAGGGGGTGAAAAACTGTTTTTT; cdr3_aa: CASGTAGTGGEKLFF
v_call: TRBV20-1; d_call: .; clone_size: many; j_call: TRBJ1-5; cdr3_nt: TGCAGTGCTAGAGCGGTCCGGGGCCAGCCCCAGCATTTT; cdr3_aa: CSARAVRGQPQHF
v_call: TRBV20-1; d_call: .; clone_size: many; j_call: TRBJ2-1; cdr3_nt: TGCAGTGCCCCGGTAGGCGGATACAATGAGCAGTTCTTC; cdr3_aa: CSAPVGGYNEQFF
v_call: TRBV28; d_call: .; clone_size: .; j_call: TRBJ1-6; cdr3_nt: TGTGCCAGTTTGAGGGGTAACTCCTATAATTCACCCCTCCACTTT; cdr3_aa: CASLRGNSYNSPLHF
v_call: TRBV5-1; d_call: .; clone_size: .; j_call: TRBJ2-4; cdr3_nt: TGCGCCAGCAGCTTGGCGGGGGACACAAACATTCAGTACTTC; cdr3_aa: CASSLAGDTNIQYF
v_call: TRBV30; d_call: TRBD2; clone_size: medium-sized; j_call: TRBJ2-1; cdr3_nt: TGTGCCTGGAGTGGTGGTACTAGCGGCAGCTCTGCGTTCTTC; cdr3_aa: CAWSGGTSGSSAFF
v_call: TRBV14; d_call: .; clone_size: many; j_call: TRBJ2-2; cdr3_nt: TGTGCCAGCAGCCAAGTAGCACAAAACACCGGGGAGCTGTTTTTT; cdr3_aa: CASSQVAQNTGELFF
v_call: TRBV12-3/TRBV12-4; d_call: TRBD1; clone_size: many; j_call: TRBJ1-2; cdr3_nt: TGTGCCGCAAGCGACAGGGATGTTGACTATGGCTACACCTTC; cdr3_aa: CAASDRDVDYGYTF
v_call: TRBV6-2/TRBV6-3; d_call: .; clone_size: medium-sized; j_call: TRBJ1-5; cdr3_nt: TGTGCCAGCAGTAACCTCGGGGATGATCAGCCCCAGCATTTT; cdr3_aa: CASSNLGDDQPQHF
v_call: TRBV28; d_call: .; clone_size: medium-sized; j_call: TRBJ2-7; cdr3_nt: TGTGCCATCCGGACGGGCGGGCCCTCGGGCTACGAGCAGTACTTC; cdr3_aa: CAIRTGGPSGYEQYF
v_call: TRBV18; d_call: TRBD2; clone_size: once; j_call: TRBJ2-3; cdr3_nt: TGTGCCAGCTCACCGGTCGGGAGGGGCACAGATACGCAGTATTTT; cdr3_aa: CASSPVGRGTDTQYF
v_call: TRBV29-1; d_call: TRBD1; clone_size: .; j_call: TRBJ2-4; cdr3_nt: TGCAGCGCTTCCGGGACAGCAAAAAACATTCAGTACTTC; cdr3_aa: CSASGTAKNIQYF
v_call: TRBV27; d_call: TRBD1; clone_size: many; j_call: TRBJ1-4; cdr3_nt: TGTGCCAGCAGGACAGGGGTTGAAAAACTGTTTTTT; cdr3_aa: CASRTGVEKLFF
v_call: TRBV2; d_call: .; clone_size: .; j_call: TRBJ1-6; cdr3_nt: TGTGCCAGCAGTGAAAGATCGGGGAGCTCCTATAATTCACCCCTCCACTTT; cdr3_aa: CASSERSGSSYNSPLHF
v_call: TRBV7-9; d_call: TRBD1; clone_size: medium-sized; j_call: TRBJ2-7; cdr3_nt: TGTGCCAGCAGCCCCCAGGAGGGACAGGGGGCCGGGCAGTACTTC; cdr3_aa: CASSPQEGQGAGQYF
v_call: TRBV20-1; d_call: .; clone_size: .; j_call: TRBJ1-5; cdr3_nt: TGCAGTGCTAGAGCCGCAGGAGGTAGGAGCAATCAGCCCCAGCATTTT; cdr3_aa: CSARAAGGRSNQPQHF
v_call: TRBV15; d_call: TRBD2; clone_size: .; j_call: TRBJ2-7; cdr3_nt: TGTGCCACCAGCGGGGCTAGCGGGCTCTACTCCTACGAGCAGTACTTC; cdr3_aa: CATSGASGLYSYEQYF
v_call: TRBV7-2; d_call: .; clone_size: .; j_call: TRBJ1-2; cdr3_nt: TGTGCCAGCAGTGATGTCCAGGGAAGTGGCTACACCTTC; cdr3_aa: CASSDVQGSGYTF
v_call: TRBV5-1; d_call: .; clone_size: .; j_call: TRBJ2-7; cdr3_nt: TGCGCCAGCAGCTTGAGGGGGGGAGCGGTGTTTACCTACGAGCAGTACTTC; cdr3_aa: CASSLRGGAVFTYEQYF
v_call: TRBV19; d_call: TRBD2; clone_size: many; j_call: TRBJ2-2; cdr3_nt: TGTGCCAGTAGAAGCGGGGCGAACACCGGGGAGCTGTTTTTT; cdr3_aa: CASRSGANTGELFF